These T cell receptor beta chains were read from a single sample in a study of T cell repertoires in cytomegalovirus infection. Each CDR3 protein gets one entry after TCRdb re-called the reads with MiXCR. The data contain approximately 290,000 distinct CDR3 sequences, around 25% of them singletons. Material for sequencing was PBMCs. The receptors were gathered from a human donor in good health (CMV status not recorded). Some clones in this sample may be carry-over from other donors' samples. Both conserved end residues are part of each CDR3. The D gene is left open where the match is weak. The size field is filled for only some rows; it gives once, few, many or a size class.

J gene | D gene | clone size | V gene | CDR3 protein | CDR3 DNA
TRBJ2-7 | TRBD2 | . | TRBV20-1 | CSARGGSFGYEQYF | TGCAGTGCTAGGGGCGGGAGTTTCGGCTACGAGCAGTACTTC
TRBJ2-3 | . | . | TRBV11-2 | CASSPDRLTDTQYF | TGTGCCAGCAGCCCCGACAGACTCACAGATACGCAGTATTTT
TRBJ2-1 | . | . | TRBV20-1 | CSARDEAGKSSYNEQFF | TGCAGTGCTAGAGATGAGGCGGGGAAGAGCTCCTACAATGAGCAGTTCTTC
TRBJ2-5 | . | few | TRBV6-1 | CASSRTDQETQYF | TGTGCCAGCAGTCGGACGGACCAAGAGACCCAGTACTTC
TRBJ1-1 | TRBD1 | once | TRBV9 | CASSQNRGGTEAFF | TGTGCCAGCAGCCAAAACAGGGGTGGGACTGAAGCTTTCTTT
TRBJ1-6 | . | . | TRBV12-3/TRBV12-4 | CASSLDRVDNSPLHF | TGTGCCAGCAGTTTAGATAGGGTGGATAATTCACCCCTCCACTTT
TRBJ2-7 | TRBD1 | few | TRBV7-9 | CASSNRDRGSYEQYF | TGTGCCAGCAGCAACCGGGACAGGGGGTCCTACGAGCAGTACTTC
TRBJ1-5 | . | many | TRBV7-2 | CASSFPDQPQHF | TGTGCCAGCAGCTTTCCTGATCAGCCCCAGCATTTT
TRBJ2-1 | . | . | TRBV7-8 | CASSLAFWGASGLYNEQFF | TGTGCCAGCAGCTTAGCGTTTTGGGGGGCTAGCGGACTGTACAATGAGCAGTTCTTC
TRBJ1-1 | . | many | TRBV7-8 | CASSLGQAYFGAFF | TGTGCCAGCAGCTTAGGGCAGGCCTATTTCGGAGCTTTCTTT
TRBJ2-1 | TRBD2 | few | TRBV7-2 | CASSLLAGPYNEQFF | TGTGCCAGCAGCTTACTAGCGGGACCCTACAATGAGCAGTTCTTC
TRBJ2-2 | . | . | TRBV10-3 | CAISGPGGRHTGELFF | TGTGCCATCAGCGGCCCCGGGGGTCGGCACACCGGGGAGCTGTTTTTT
TRBJ2-3 | TRBD1 | many | TRBV29-1 | CSVAGQGAADTQYF | TGCAGCGTCGCGGGACAGGGGGCGGCAGATACGCAGTATTTT
TRBJ1-2 | . | . | TRBV4-1 | CASSQQNREMGYGYTF | TGCGCCAGCAGCCAACAGAACAGGGAGATGGGCTATGGCTACACCTTC
TRBJ2-7 | TRBD1 | few | TRBV7-8 | CASSLVQGAVYEQYF | TGTGCCAGCAGCTTAGTCCAGGGGGCGGTCTACGAGCAGTACTTC
TRBJ1-1 | . | few | TRBV20-1 | CSAPGPITGRNTEAFF | TGCAGTGCCCCAGGCCCTATTACAGGACGGAACACTGAAGCTTTCTTT
TRBJ1-5 | . | . | TRBV20-1 | CSARDGGVGQPQHF | TGCAGTGCTAGAGATGGCGGGGTGGGTCAGCCCCAGCATTTT
TRBJ2-1 | TRBD2 | few | TRBV6-2/TRBV6-3 | CASSYLPRTSGYNEQFF | TGTGCCAGCAGTTACCTACCCAGGACTAGCGGCTACAATGAGCAGTTCTTC
TRBJ1-5 | . | . | TRBV5-1 | CASSLGEGVGNQPQHF | TGCGCCAGCAGCCTGGGAGAGGGGGTCGGCAATCAGCCCCAGCATTTT
TRBJ2-3 | . | . | TRBV29-1 | CSVGGTESTDTQYF | TGCAGCGTTGGGGGGACGGAGAGCACAGATACGCAGTATTTT
TRBJ2-5 | . | many | TRBV7-9 | CASSRPGRNIGTQYF | TGTGCCAGCAGCAGGCCGGGACGGAACATTGGGACCCAGTACTTC
TRBJ2-5 | . | few | TRBV20-1 | CSAAAINVGTQYF | TGCAGTGCTGCGGCCATCAATGTAGGGACCCAGTACTTC
TRBJ2-5 | TRBD2 | few | TRBV28 | CASSRLAGALETQYF | TGTGCCAGCAGTCGCCTAGCGGGAGCTTTGGAGACCCAGTACTTC
TRBJ1-4 | TRBD1 | . | TRBV7-9 | CASSRGTGQNEKLFF | TGTGCCAGCAGCCGTGGGACAGGGCAAAATGAAAAACTGTTTTTT
TRBJ1-5 | . | . | TRBV29-1 | CSVGTGLGNQPQHF | TGCAGCGTTGGTACAGGGTTAGGCAATCAGCCCCAGCATTTT
TRBJ1-2 | TRBD1 | . | TRBV7-9 | CASSLALQGDGYTF | TGTGCCAGCAGCTTAGCTTTGCAGGGGGATGGCTACACCTTC
TRBJ1-1 | . | . | TRBV20-1 | CSAREDTANTEAFF | TGCAGTGCTAGAGAGGATACAGCTAACACTGAAGCTTTCTTT
TRBJ2-1 | TRBD2 | many | TRBV12-3/TRBV12-4 | CASSFKGLAGVLAAYNEQFF | TGTGCCAGCAGTTTTAAGGGACTAGCGGGAGTTCTCGCCGCCTACAATGAGCAGTTCTTC
TRBJ1-2 | . | . | TRBV20-1 | CSAKTGTEYGYTF | TGCAGTGCTAAAACTGGGACGGAGTATGGCTACACCTTC
TRBJ2-1 | . | . | TRBV10-3 | CAISESNLGEQFF | TGTGCCATCAGTGAGTCGAACTTAGGTGAGCAGTTCTTC
TRBJ1-2 | TRBD1 | . | TRBV28 | CASRESDRGRYGYTF | TGTGCCAGCAGGGAATCGGACAGGGGGAGGTATGGCTACACCTTC
TRBJ2-1 | TRBD2 | . | TRBV28 | CASLGLAGEGFGSRPYNEQFF | TGTGCCAGTCTGGGACTAGCGGGAGAGGGTTTTGGATCCCGACCCTACAATGAGCAGTTCTTC
TRBJ2-1 | TRBD2 | . | TRBV6-5 | CASSRTSGTTSNEQFF | TGTGCCAGCAGTCGGACTAGCGGGACTACAAGCAATGAGCAGTTCTTC
TRBJ2-7 | . | many | TRBV11-2 | CASSLDGTGQYF | TGTGCCAGCAGCTTAGATGGGACGGGGCAGTACTTC
TRBJ2-2 | TRBD1 | . | TRBV11-2 | CASSSGQSTGELFF | TGTGCCAGCAGCTCGGGACAGAGCACCGGGGAGCTGTTTTTT
TRBJ2-7 | TRBD1 | . | TRBV28 | CASSSSRDRAVYEQYF | TGTGCCAGCAGTTCATCCCGGGACAGGGCCGTCTACGAGCAGTACTTC
TRBJ1-3 | . | . | TRBV5-1 | CASSQRGVLASRNTIYF | TGCGCCAGCAGCCAAAGGGGGGTGTTGGCGTCTCGAAACACCATATATTTT
TRBJ1-5 | TRBD1 | . | TRBV28 | CASRPGTGRNQPQHF | TGTGCCAGCAGGCCCGGGACAGGGCGCAATCAGCCCCAGCATTTT
TRBJ1-2 | . | few | TRBV7-9 | CASSLAVDYGYTF | TGTGCCAGCAGCTTAGCGGTGGACTATGGCTACACCTTC
TRBJ2-1 | TRBD1 | many | TRBV7-3 | CASSTQGGNEQFF | TGTGCCAGCAGCACACAGGGGGGCAATGAGCAGTTCTTC
TRBJ2-7 | . | . | TRBV6-2/TRBV6-3 | CASRPLPRTVHYEQYF | TGTGCCAGCAGACCTCTGCCTAGGACCGTCCACTACGAGCAGTACTTC
TRBJ2-1 | TRBD2 | few | TRBV15 | CATSSGTSGNEQFF | TGTGCCACCAGCAGCGGGACTAGCGGAAATGAGCAGTTCTTC
TRBJ1-1 | . | . | TRBV10-3 | CAISSPDRNTEAFF | TGTGCCATCAGTTCCCCGGACAGGAACACTGAAGCTTTCTTT
TRBJ2-4 | TRBD1 | few | TRBV20-1 | CSAEILRDRGDIQYF | TGCAGTGCTGAAATCCTCCGGGACAGGGGGGACATTCAGTACTTC
TRBJ1-5 | . | . | TRBV4-3 | CASSQVHGLSNQPQHF | TGCGCCAGCAGCCAAGTTCACGGTCTAAGCAATCAGCCCCAGCATTTT
TRBJ2-7 | TRBD1 | . | TRBV29-1 | CSVDRGDEQYF | TGCAGCGTCGACAGGGGGGACGAGCAGTACTTC
TRBJ2-1 | TRBD1 | . | TRBV18 | CASSPADRGGTDEQFF | TGTGCCAGCTCACCGGCCGACAGGGGAGGTACTGATGAGCAGTTCTTC
TRBJ2-1 | TRBD1 | many | TRBV19 | CASTGTAYSYNEQFF | TGTGCCAGCACCGGGACAGCGTACTCCTACAATGAGCAGTTCTTC
TRBJ2-1 | . | few | TRBV2 | CASSEGQNNEQFF | TGTGCCAGCAGTGAAGGACAAAACAATGAGCAGTTCTTC
TRBJ2-1 | . | few | TRBV5-1 | CASSPEGPRYNEQFF | TGCGCCAGCAGCCCCGAGGGCCCGCGATACAATGAGCAGTTCTTC
TRBJ2-1 | . | few | TRBV15 | CATSRVRTNNEQFF | TGTGCCACCAGCAGAGTCAGGACTAACAATGAGCAGTTCTTC
TRBJ1-1 | TRBD1 | few | TRBV10-3 | CAIRQGDYTEAFF | TGTGCCATCAGACAGGGGGACTACACTGAAGCTTTCTTT
TRBJ1-6 | . | . | TRBV5-1 | CASIGHRDNSPLHF | TGCGCCAGCATAGGGCACAGGGATAATTCACCCCTCCACTTT